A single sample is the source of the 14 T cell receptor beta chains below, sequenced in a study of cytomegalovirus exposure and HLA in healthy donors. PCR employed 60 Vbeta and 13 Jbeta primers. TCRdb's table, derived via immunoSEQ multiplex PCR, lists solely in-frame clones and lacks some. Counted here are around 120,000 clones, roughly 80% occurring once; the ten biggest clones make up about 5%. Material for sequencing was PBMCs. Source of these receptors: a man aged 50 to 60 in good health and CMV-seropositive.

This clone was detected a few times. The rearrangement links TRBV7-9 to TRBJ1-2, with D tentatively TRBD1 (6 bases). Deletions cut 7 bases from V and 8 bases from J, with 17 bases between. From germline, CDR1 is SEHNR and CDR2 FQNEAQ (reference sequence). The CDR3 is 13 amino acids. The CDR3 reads CASTLAGGDGYTF. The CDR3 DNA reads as TGTGCCAGCACCCTCGCGGGGGGCGACGGCTACACCTTC.

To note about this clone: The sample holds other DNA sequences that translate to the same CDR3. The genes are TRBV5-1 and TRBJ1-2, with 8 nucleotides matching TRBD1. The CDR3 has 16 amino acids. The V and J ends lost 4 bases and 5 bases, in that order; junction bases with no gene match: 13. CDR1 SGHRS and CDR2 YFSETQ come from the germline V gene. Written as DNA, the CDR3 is TGCGCCAGCAGCCCGGTGGCAGGGGGCCCCGGGTATGGCTACACCTTC. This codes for CASSPVAGGPGYGYTF.

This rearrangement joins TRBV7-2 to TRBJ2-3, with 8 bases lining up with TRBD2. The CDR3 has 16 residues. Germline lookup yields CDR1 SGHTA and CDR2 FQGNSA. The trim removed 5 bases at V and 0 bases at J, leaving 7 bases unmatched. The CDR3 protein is CASSGWTSPSTDTQYF. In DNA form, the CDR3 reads TGTGCCAGCAGCGGCTGGACTAGCCCCAGCACAGATACGCAGTATTTT.

CDR3 region: CASSSQGVGDYGYTF. The CDR3, as DNA: TGTGCCAGCAGCTCTCAGGGGGTAGGGGACTATGGCTACACCTTC. The chain couples TRBV28 to TRBJ1-2; 7 bases are shared with TRBD1. The CDR3 sequence is 15 residues long. V lost 6 bases to trimming and J lost 3 bases; unmatched junction nucleotides: 10. Germline-derived CDR1 and CDR2 are MDHEN and SYDVKM.

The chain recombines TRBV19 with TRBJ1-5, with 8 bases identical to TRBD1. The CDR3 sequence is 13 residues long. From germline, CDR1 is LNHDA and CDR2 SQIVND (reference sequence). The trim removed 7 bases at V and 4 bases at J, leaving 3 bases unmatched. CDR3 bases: TGTGCCAGTACCGGACAGGGTAATCAGCCCCAGCATTTT. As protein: CASTGQGNQPQHF. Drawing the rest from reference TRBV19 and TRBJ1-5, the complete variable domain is DGGITQSPKYLFRKEGQNVTLSCEQNLNHDAMYWYRQDPGQGLRLIYYSQIVNDFQKGDIAEGYSVSREKKESFPLTVTSAQKNPTAFYLCASTGQGNQPQHFGDGTRLSIL.

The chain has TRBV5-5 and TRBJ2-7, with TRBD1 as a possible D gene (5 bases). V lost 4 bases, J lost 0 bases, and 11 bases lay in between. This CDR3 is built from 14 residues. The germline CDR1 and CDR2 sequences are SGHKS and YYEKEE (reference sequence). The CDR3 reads CASSMEGDSYEQYF. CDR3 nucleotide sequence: TGTGCCAGCAGCATGGAAGGGGACTCCTACGAGCAGTACTTC.

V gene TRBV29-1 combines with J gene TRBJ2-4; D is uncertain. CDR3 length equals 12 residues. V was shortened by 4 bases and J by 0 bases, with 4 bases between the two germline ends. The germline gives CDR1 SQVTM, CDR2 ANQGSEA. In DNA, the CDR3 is TGCAGCGTTGTACTAGCCAAAAACATTCAGTACTTC. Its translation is CSVVLAKNIQYF.

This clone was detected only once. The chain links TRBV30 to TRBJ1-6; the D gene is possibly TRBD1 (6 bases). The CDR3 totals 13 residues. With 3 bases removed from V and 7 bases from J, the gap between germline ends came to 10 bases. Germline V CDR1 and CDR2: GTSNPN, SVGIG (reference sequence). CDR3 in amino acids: CAWSITGNSPLHF. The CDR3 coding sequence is TGTGCCTGGAGCATTACAGGGAATTCACCCCTCCACTTT.

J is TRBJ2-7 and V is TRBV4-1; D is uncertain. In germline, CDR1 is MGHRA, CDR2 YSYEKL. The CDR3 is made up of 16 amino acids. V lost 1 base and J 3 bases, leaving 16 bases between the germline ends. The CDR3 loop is CASSQGHSLTNYEQYF. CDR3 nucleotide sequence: TGCGCCAGCAGCCAAGGGCATTCCCTTACTAACTACGAGCAGTACTTC.

The CDR3 nucleotides are TGTGCCAGCAGCCCTTATTTAGGGACTTTAAGCTCTGGAAACACCATATATTTT. Its protein is CASSPYLGTLSSGNTIYF. The chain links TRBV28 to TRBJ1-3; D is perhaps TRBD1 (5 bases). Germline CDR1 MDHEN, CDR2 SYDVKM. The CDR3 runs 18 residues. V lost 6 bases to trimming and J lost 0 bases, with 21 bases between them.

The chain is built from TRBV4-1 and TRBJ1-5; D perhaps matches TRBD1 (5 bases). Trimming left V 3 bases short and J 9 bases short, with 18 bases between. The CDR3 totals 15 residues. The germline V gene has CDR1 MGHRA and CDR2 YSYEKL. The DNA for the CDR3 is TGCGCCAGCAGCCAGGAAACAGGCACGGAGGGGCCCCAGCATTTT. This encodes CASSQETGTEGPQHF.

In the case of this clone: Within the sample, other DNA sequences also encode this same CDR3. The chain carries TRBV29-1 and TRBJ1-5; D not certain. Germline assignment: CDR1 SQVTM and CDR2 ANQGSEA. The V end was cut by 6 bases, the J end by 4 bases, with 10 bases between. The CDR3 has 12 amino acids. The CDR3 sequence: CSVSGSNQPQHF. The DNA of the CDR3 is TGCAGCGTCTCAGGTTCGAATCAGCCCCAGCATTTT.

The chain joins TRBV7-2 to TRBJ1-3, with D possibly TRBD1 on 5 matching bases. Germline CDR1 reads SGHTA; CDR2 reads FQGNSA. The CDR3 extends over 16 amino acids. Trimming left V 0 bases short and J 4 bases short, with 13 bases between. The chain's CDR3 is CASSLAPGPAGNTIYF. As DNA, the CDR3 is TGTGCCAGCAGCTTAGCCCCAGGGCCGGCCGGAAACACCATATATTTT.

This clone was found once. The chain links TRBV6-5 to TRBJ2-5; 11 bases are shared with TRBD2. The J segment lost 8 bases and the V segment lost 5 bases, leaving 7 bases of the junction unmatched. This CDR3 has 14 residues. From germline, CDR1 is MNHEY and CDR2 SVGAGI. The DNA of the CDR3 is TGTGCCAGCAGTCCCGGGACTAGCGGTCTCACCCAGTACTTC. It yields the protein CASSPGTSGLTQYF.